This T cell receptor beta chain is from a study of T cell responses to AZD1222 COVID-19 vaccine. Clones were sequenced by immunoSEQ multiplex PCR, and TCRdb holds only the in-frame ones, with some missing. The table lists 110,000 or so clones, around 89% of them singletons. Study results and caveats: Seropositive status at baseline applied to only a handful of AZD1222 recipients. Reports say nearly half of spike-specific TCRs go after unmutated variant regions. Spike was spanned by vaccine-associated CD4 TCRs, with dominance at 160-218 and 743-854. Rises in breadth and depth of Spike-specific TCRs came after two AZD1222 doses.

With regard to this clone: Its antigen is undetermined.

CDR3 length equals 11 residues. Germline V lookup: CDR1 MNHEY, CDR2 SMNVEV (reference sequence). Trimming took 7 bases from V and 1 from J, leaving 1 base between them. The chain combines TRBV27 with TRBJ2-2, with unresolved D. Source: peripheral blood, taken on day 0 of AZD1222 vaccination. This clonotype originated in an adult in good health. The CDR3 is CASKNTGELFF. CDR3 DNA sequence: TGTGCCAGCAAGAACACCGGGGAGCTGTTTTTT.